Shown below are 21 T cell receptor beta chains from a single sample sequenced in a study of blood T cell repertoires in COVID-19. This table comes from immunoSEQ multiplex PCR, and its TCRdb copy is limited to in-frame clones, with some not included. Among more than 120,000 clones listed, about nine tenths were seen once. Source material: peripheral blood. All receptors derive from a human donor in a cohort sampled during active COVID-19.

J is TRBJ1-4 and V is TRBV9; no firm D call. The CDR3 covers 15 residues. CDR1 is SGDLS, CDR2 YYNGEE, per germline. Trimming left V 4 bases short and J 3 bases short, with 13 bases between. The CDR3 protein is CASSKNGSPNEKLFF. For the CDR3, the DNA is TGTGCCAGCAGCAAGAACGGGAGTCCTAATGAAAAACTGTTTTTT.

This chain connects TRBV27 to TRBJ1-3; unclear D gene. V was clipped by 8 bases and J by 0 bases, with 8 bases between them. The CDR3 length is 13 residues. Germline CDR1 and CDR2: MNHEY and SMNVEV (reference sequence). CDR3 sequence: CASAESSGNTIYF. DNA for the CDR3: TGTGCCAGCGCGGAGAGCTCTGGAAACACCATATATTTT.

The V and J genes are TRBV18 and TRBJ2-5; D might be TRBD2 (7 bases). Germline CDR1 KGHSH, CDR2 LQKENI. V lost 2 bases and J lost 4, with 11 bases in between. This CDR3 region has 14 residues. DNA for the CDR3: TGTGCCAGCTCACCAGCAGGGGAGGGAGAGACCCAGTACTTC. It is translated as CASSPAGEGETQYF.

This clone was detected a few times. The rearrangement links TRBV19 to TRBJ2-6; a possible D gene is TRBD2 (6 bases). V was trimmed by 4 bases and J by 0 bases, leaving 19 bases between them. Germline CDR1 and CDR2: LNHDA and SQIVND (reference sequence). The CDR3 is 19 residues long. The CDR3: CASSTRPGLRFSGANVLTF. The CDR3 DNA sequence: TGTGCCAGTAGTACCAGACCGGGACTGAGGTTCTCTGGGGCCAACGTCCTGACTTTC.

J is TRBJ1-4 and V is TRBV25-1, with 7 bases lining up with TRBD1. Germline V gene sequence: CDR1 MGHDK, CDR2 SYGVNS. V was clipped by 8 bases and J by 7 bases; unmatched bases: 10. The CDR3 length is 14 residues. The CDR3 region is CASAAGGGLEKLFF. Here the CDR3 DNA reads TGTGCCAGCGCCGCCGGAGGGGGCCTTGAAAAACTGTTTTTT.

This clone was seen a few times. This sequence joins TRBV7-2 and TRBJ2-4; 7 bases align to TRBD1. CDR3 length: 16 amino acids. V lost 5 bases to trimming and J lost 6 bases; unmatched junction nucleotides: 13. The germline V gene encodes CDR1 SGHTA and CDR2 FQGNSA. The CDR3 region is CASSERQGQARNIQYF. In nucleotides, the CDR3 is TGTGCCAGCAGCGAGCGACAGGGTCAAGCGCGAAACATTCAGTACTTC.

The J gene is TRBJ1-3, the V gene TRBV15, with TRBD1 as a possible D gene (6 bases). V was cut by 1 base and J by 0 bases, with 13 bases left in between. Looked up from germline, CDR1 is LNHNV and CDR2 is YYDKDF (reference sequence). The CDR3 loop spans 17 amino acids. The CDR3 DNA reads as TGTGCCACCAGCAGAGTTGGGACATCAAACTCTGGAAACACCATATATTTT. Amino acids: CATSRVGTSNSGNTIYF. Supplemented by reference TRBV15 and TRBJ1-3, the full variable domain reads DAMVIQNPRYQVTQFGKPVTLSCSQTLNHNVMYWYQQKSSQAPKLLFHYYDKDFNNEADTPDNFQSRRPNTSFCFLDIRSPGLGDTAMYLCATSRVGTSNSGNTIYFGEGSWLTVV.

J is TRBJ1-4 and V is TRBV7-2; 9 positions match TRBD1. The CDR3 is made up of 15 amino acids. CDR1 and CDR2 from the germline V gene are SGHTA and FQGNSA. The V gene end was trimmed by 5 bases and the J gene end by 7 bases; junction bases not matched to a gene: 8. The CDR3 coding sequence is TGTGCCAGCAGCCGGCCGACAGGGGGAAGTGAAAAACTGTTTTTT. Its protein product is CASSRPTGGSEKLFF.

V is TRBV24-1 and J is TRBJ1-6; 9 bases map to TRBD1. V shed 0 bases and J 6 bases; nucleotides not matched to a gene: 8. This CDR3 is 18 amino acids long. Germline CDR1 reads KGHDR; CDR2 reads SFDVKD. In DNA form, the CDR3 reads TGTGCCACCAGTGATTTGTGGGACAGGGATGTGTGTAATTCACCCCTCCACTTT. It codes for CATSDLWDRDVCNSPLHF.

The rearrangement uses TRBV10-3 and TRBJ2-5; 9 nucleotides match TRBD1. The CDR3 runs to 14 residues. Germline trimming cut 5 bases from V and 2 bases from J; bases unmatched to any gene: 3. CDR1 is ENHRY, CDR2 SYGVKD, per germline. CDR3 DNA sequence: TGTGCCATCAGTAAAGGACAGGGGCAAGAGACCCAGTACTTC. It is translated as CAISKGQGQETQYF.

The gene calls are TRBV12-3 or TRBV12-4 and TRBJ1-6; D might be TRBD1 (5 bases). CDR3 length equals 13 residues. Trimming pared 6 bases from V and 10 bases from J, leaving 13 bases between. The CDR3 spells CASRPGGSSPLHF. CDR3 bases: TGTGCCAGCAGGCCGGGGGGAAGCTCACCCCTCCACTTT.

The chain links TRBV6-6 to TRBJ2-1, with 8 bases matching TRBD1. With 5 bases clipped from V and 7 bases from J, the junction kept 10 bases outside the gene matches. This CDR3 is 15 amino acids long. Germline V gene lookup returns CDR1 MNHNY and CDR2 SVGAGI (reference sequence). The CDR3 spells CASSTGTGGENEQFF. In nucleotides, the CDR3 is TGTGCCAGCAGTACCGGGACAGGAGGCGAAAATGAGCAGTTCTTC.

CDR3 region: CASSRETGTGAEAFF. As DNA, the CDR3 is TGTGCCAGTAGTCGGGAGACAGGGACTGGGGCTGAAGCTTTCTTT. The chain recombines TRBV19 with TRBJ1-1, with 7 bases that match TRBD1. Germline trimming cut 5 bases from V and 6 bases from J; bases unmatched to any gene: 12. From germline, CDR1 is LNHDA and CDR2 SQIVND (reference sequence). The CDR3 totals 15 residues.

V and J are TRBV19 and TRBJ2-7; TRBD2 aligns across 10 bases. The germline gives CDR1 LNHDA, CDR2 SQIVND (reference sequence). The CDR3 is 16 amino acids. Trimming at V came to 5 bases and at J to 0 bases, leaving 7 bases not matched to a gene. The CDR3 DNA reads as TGTGCCAGTAGTCCGAGTAGGACTAGCGGCTCCTACGAGCAGTACTTC. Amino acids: CASSPSRTSGSYEQYF. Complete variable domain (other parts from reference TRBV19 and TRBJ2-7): DGGITQSPKYLFRKEGQNVTLSCEQNLNHDAMYWYRQDPGQGLRLIYYSQIVNDFQKGDIAEGYSVSREKKESFPLTVTSAQKNPTAFYLCASSPSRTSGSYEQYFGPGTRLTVT.

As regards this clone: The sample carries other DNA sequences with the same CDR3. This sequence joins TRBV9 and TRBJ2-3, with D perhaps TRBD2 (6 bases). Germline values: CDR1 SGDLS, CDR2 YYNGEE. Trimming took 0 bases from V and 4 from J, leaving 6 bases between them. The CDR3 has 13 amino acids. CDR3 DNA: TGTGCCAGCAGCGTAGGGGGGGCAGATACGCAGTATTTT. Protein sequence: CASSVGGADTQYF.

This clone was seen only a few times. The CDR3 region has the DNA TGTGCCAGCAGCTTGGGACAGGGGGCTCAAGAGACCCAGTACTTC. Its protein is CASSLGQGAQETQYF. The V call is TRBV5-6, the J call TRBJ2-5, with 10 nucleotides matching TRBD1. Germline V gives CDR1 SGHDT, CDR2 YYEEEE. This CDR3 is built from 15 residues. With 0 bases clipped from V and 2 bases from J, the junction kept 1 base outside the gene matches. The complete variable domain, with remaining parts taken from reference TRBV5-6 and TRBJ2-5, reads DAGVTQSPTHLIKTRGQQVTLRCSPKSGHDTVSWYQQALGQGPQFIFQYYEEEERQRGNFPDRFSGHQFPNYSSELNVNALLLGDSALYLCASSLGQGAQETQYFGPGTRLLVL.

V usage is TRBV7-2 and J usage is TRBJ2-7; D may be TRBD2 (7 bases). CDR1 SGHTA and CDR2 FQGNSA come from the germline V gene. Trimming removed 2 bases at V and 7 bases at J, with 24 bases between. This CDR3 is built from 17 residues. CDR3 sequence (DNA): TGTGCCAGCAGCTTAAGAGTCCGGGGGGCCCTCCTTTGGGAGCAGTACTTC. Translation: CASSLRVRGALLWEQYF. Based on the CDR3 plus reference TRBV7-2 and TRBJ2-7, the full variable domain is GAGVSQSPSNKVTEKGKDVELRCDPISGHTALYWYRQSLGQGLEFLIYFQGNSAPDKSGLPSDRFSAERTGGSVSTLTIQRTQQEDSAVYLCASSLRVRGALLWEQYFGPGTRLTVT.

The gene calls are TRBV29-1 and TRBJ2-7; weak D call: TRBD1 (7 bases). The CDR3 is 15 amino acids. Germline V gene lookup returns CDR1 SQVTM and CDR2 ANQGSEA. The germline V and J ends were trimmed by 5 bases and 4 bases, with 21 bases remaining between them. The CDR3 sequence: CSVRAAGTAAYEQYF. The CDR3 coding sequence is TGCAGCGTTCGCGCGGCGGGGACAGCTGCTTACGAGCAGTACTTC.

In DNA form, the CDR3 reads TGCAGCGTTGTGTTGGCCCACACTGAAGCTTTCTTT. It encodes CSVVLAHTEAFF. The chain combines TRBV29-1 with TRBJ1-1; no definite D call. The CDR3 length is 12 residues. V was pared by 4 bases and J by 3 bases, with 9 bases between. Germline V lookup: CDR1 SQVTM, CDR2 ANQGSEA.

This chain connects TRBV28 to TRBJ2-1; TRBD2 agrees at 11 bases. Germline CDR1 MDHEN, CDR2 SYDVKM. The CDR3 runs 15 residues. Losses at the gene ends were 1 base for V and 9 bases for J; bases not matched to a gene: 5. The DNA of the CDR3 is TGTGCCAGCAGTTTATTAGCGGGGGGGCGATCTGAGCAGTTCTTC. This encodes CASSLLAGGRSEQFF.

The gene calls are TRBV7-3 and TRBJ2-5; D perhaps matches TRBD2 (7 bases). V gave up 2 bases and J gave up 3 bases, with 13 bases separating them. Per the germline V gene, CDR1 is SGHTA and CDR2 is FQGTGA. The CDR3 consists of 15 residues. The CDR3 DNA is TGTGCCAGCAGCTTACGGGGGGCCCCTGAAGAGACCCAGTACTTC. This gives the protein CASSLRGAPEETQYF.